The sequence of this T cell receptor (beta chain) was determined in a study of control samples from healthy donors and cancer patients. Trimming removed 1 base from V and 3 bases from J; junction bases left unmatched: 0. CDR3 length: 16 amino acids. From germline, CDR1 is SGHVS and CDR2 FQNEAQ. Assay used: immunoSEQ multiplex PCR; TCRdb lists only in-frame clones, some missing. The sample has about 49,000 clones; around 86% are singletons. This TCR derives from a woman aged 50 to 60 with lung cancer. The chain combines TRBV7-8 with TRBJ2-2; 12 bases agree with TRBD2. Sequencing used PBMCs. CDR3 sequence: CASSLGTSGDTGELFF. The DNA for the CDR3 is TGTGCCAGCAGCTTAGGGACTAGCGGGGACACCGGGGAGCTGTTTTTT.